These 23 T cell receptor beta chains came from one sample sequenced in a study of CD8 T cells in Susac syndrome. About 0.5 to 1 ug RNA was reverse transcribed with random hexamers. In TCRdb, the immunoSEQ multiplex PCR reads were re-called with MiXCR into one record per CDR3 protein. Of some 300,000 distinct CDR3 sequences in the sample, approximately 85% were seen once. Specimen: CD8+ T cells from PBMCs. The receptor source for this set is a human donor with multiple sclerosis.

This chain links TRBV7-9 with TRBJ2-1; TRBD1 aligns across 9 bases. There are 16 residues in the CDR3. Trimming removed 1 base from V and 9 bases from J; junction bases left unmatched: 10. The germline V gene has CDR1 SEHNR and CDR2 FQNEAQ (reference sequence). This CDR3 is CASSLEIGQGNGEQFF. In DNA, the CDR3 is TGTGCCAGCAGCTTAGAGATCGGACAGGGGAACGGTGAGCAGTTCTTC.

The chain uses TRBV30 and TRBJ1-1, with TRBD1 matching over 7 bases. CDR3 length equals 14 residues. V lost 0 bases and J lost 8; bases outside the gene matches: 9. Germline lookup yields CDR1 GTSNPN and CDR2 SVGIG (reference sequence). The CDR3: CAWSVGLGTVEAFF. CDR3 in DNA: TGTGCCTGGAGTGTGGGTCTAGGGACAGTAGAAGCTTTCTTT.

The chain has TRBV6-2 or TRBV6-3 and TRBJ1-5; D might be TRBD1 (6 bases). Germline loops: CDR1 MNHEY, CDR2 SVGEGT. CDR3 length: 19 amino acids. Trimming took off 0 bases at V and 0 bases at J, with 18 bases between the two ends. CDR3 in DNA: TGTGCCAGCAGTTACTCAAGCAGGGGAGCGTTGTTTAGCAATCAGCCCCAGCATTTT. It specifies CASSYSSRGALFSNQPQHF.

This chain connects TRBV30 to TRBJ1-4, with unresolved D. This CDR3 contains 15 residues. Trimming took 0 bases from V and 4 from J, leaving 12 bases between them. Looked up from germline, CDR1 is GTSNPN and CDR2 is SVGIG (reference sequence). The CDR3 DNA sequence: TGTGCCTGGAGTGTAGGTGGAGGGCGTAATGAAAAACTGTTTTTT. It codes for CAWSVGGGRNEKLFF.

This chain links TRBV7-9 with TRBJ2-1, with D perhaps TRBD1 or TRBD2 (5 bases each). There are 17 residues in the CDR3. V lost 3 bases and J lost 0, with 15 bases in between. Germline-derived CDR1 and CDR2 are SEHNR and FQNEAQ (reference sequence). In nucleotides, the CDR3 is TGTGCCAGCAGCTTGGGGGTATCAGGGAGCTCCTACAATGAGCAGTTCTTC. Encoded protein: CASSLGVSGSSYNEQFF.

This chain connects TRBV2 to TRBJ2-7, with D hard to call. Germline CDR1 SNHLY, CDR2 FYNNEI. V lost 3 bases and J lost 2, with 8 bases in between. The CDR3 runs 13 residues. CDR3 protein: CASSDFQAYEQYF. The CDR3 DNA is TGTGCCAGCAGTGATTTTCAGGCCTACGAGCAGTACTTC.

The chain joins TRBV29-1 to TRBJ2-3, with 13 positions matching TRBD2. The CDR3 is 15 residues long. J gave up 6 bases and V 5 bases, and 8 bases lay outside the gene matches. Germline V gene lookup returns CDR1 SQVTM and CDR2 ANQGSEA. The CDR3 DNA sequence: TGCAGCGTTAAAGGACTAGCGGGAGATTGGGATACGCAGTATTTT. Residues: CSVKGLAGDWDTQYF.

In its sample, this clonotype was seen a few times. The gene calls are TRBV6-1 and TRBJ1-3; D remains unclear. V lost 1 base and J 5 bases, leaving 9 bases between the germline ends. The CDR3 is 14 residues long. Germline loops: CDR1 MNHNS, CDR2 SASEGT. The CDR3 DNA sequence: TGTGCCAGCAGTGAAGAGGTGACAAGAAACACCATATATTTT. This translates into CASSEEVTRNTIYF.

This clonotype came up a few times. This chain connects TRBV25-1 to TRBJ2-5, with TRBD1 as a possible D gene (6 bases). This CDR3 has 14 residues. Trimming shortened V by 3 bases and J by 4 bases, and 12 bases separated the two germline ends. Germline V lookup: CDR1 MGHDK, CDR2 SYGVNS. Here the CDR3 DNA reads TGTGCCAGCAGTGATTCGGGGACACGAGAGACCCAGTACTTC. Protein product: CASSDSGTRETQYF.

This sequence joins TRBV7-9 and TRBJ2-7, with 7 bases identical to TRBD1. The germline V gene encodes CDR1 SEHNR and CDR2 FQNEAQ (reference sequence). Germline trimming cut 3 bases from V and 5 bases from J; bases unmatched to any gene: 7. This CDR3 spans 14 amino acids. Written as DNA, the CDR3 is TGTGCCAGCAGCTTTGGCAGGGGGTACGACGAGCAGTACTTC. Amino acids: CASSFGRGYDEQYF.

The rearrangement joins TRBV9 to TRBJ2-1; TRBD2 is a possible D gene (6 bases). With 1 base removed from V and 0 bases from J, the gap between germline ends came to 8 bases. The CDR3 consists of 15 residues. Germline CDR1 SGDLS, CDR2 YYNGEE. This CDR3 reads CASSVWGVSYNEQFF. Written as DNA, the CDR3 is TGTGCCAGCAGCGTATGGGGGGTCTCCTACAATGAGCAGTTCTTC.

The rearrangement uses TRBV19 and TRBJ2-1, with 13 bases identical to TRBD2. The germline V gene encodes CDR1 LNHDA and CDR2 SQIVND (reference sequence). The CDR3 has 15 amino acids. V lost 3 bases, J lost 5 bases, and 1 base stayed unmatched. This CDR3 is CASSMGLAGHNEQFF. CDR3 DNA sequence: TGTGCCAGTAGTATGGGACTAGCGGGGCACAATGAGCAGTTCTTC. The complete variable domain, with remaining parts taken from reference TRBV19 and TRBJ2-1, reads DGGITQSPKYLFRKEGQNVTLSCEQNLNHDAMYWYRQDPGQGLRLIYYSQIVNDFQKGDIAEGYSVSREKKESFPLTVTSAQKNPTAFYLCASSMGLAGHNEQFFGPGTRLTVL.

The chain combines TRBV4-3 with TRBJ2-7; D ambiguous. The CDR3 has 14 residues. Trimming stripped 1 base from V and 0 bases from J, with 7 bases between. The V gene's germline CDR1 is LGHNA and CDR2 YSLEER. The CDR3 is CASSQVSYSYEQYF. Written as DNA, the CDR3 is TGCGCCAGCAGCCAAGTTTCCTACTCCTACGAGCAGTACTTC.

This clonotype is a singleton in its sample. The chain has TRBV7-9 and TRBJ2-5; D might be TRBD2 (5 bases). CDR3 length equals 16 residues. CDR1 SEHNR and CDR2 FQNEAQ come from the germline V gene (reference sequence). The V and J ends lost 3 bases and 3 bases respectively, with 17 bases between them. CDR3 loop: CASSFNIIAYEETQYF. The CDR3 DNA reads as TGTGCCAGCAGCTTTAATATTATAGCGTATGAAGAGACCCAGTACTTC.

This rearrangement joins TRBV7-9 to TRBJ2-2; TRBD2 aligns across 7 bases. CDR1 SEHNR and CDR2 FQNEAQ come from the germline V gene (reference sequence). The CDR3 length is 18 residues. J was trimmed by 5 bases and V by 1 base; bases with no gene match: 13. The CDR3 coding sequence is TGTGCCAGCAGCTTAGGAGGCCTGGCGGGAGTGAGGACCGGGGAGCTGTTTTTT. Translated, it gives CASSLGGLAGVRTGELFF.

V is TRBV6-2 or TRBV6-3 and J is TRBJ2-7; the D call may be TRBD1 or TRBD2 (5 bases each). The germline gives CDR1 MNHEY, CDR2 SVGEGT. The CDR3 loop spans 16 amino acids. V dropped 2 bases and J dropped 4 bases, with 18 bases sitting between them. The DNA of the CDR3 is TGTGCCAGCAGTTACCCTCGCCGGGACGGGGCTTACGAGCAGTACTTC. Translating gives CASSYPRRDGAYEQYF.

CDR3 region: CAWSYNTEAFF. DNA of the CDR3: TGTGCCTGGAGCTATAACACTGAAGCTTTCTTT. This rearrangement joins TRBV30 to TRBJ1-1; D is unresolved. The V gene's germline CDR1 is GTSNPN and CDR2 SVGIG (reference sequence). Trimming shortened V by 3 bases and J by 2 bases, and 4 bases separated the two germline ends. This CDR3 is built from 11 residues.

This clonotype has a handful of counts. The genes are TRBV6-5 and TRBJ1-5, with D hard to call. Germline V CDR1 and CDR2: MNHEY, SVGAGI. V lost 0 bases and J 3 bases, leaving 9 bases between the germline ends. The CDR3 covers 15 residues. CDR3 region: CASSYSLTSNQPQHF. CDR3 in DNA: TGTGCCAGCAGTTACTCTCTGACTTCCAATCAGCCCCAGCATTTT.

V is TRBV20-1 and J is TRBJ2-1; 7 bases line up with TRBD2. With V trimmed by 4 bases and J by 15 bases, 9 bases remained unmatched. The CDR3 totals 11 residues. Germline V gene lookup returns CDR1 DFQATT and CDR2 SNEGSKA (reference sequence). The CDR3 sequence is CSAIQMGGMFF. The CDR3 bases are TGCAGTGCTATACAGATGGGGGGGATGTTCTTC.

The table lists this clonotype with a few counts. The chain has TRBV27 and TRBJ1-1; D not certain. Germline V lookup: CDR1 MNHEY, CDR2 SMNVEV (reference sequence). The length of the CDR3 is 14 residues. Trimming left V 3 bases short and J 1 base short, with 9 bases between. CDR3 loop: CASSFEGPNTEAFF. In DNA, the CDR3 is TGTGCCAGCAGTTTTGAGGGCCCGAACACTGAAGCTTTCTTT.

The chain employs TRBV28 and TRBJ2-5; perhaps TRBD2 as D (6 bases). Germline CDR1 MDHEN, CDR2 SYDVKM. Trimming left V 8 bases short and J 1 base short, with 23 bases between. This CDR3 is built from 17 residues. The chain's CDR3 is CASLGGIKYTTQETQYF. In nucleotides, the CDR3 is TGTGCCAGCCTCGGAGGGATAAAATATACCACCCAAGAGACCCAGTACTTC.

This sequence joins TRBV7-9 and TRBJ2-1, with D possibly TRBD2 on 6 matching bases. The germline CDR1 and CDR2 sequences are SEHNR and FQNEAQ (reference sequence). The V end was cut by 2 bases, the J end by 5 bases, with 13 bases between. The CDR3 covers 15 residues. The CDR3: CASSLMRGMNNEQFF. As DNA, the CDR3 is TGTGCCAGCAGCTTAATGCGGGGTATGAACAATGAGCAGTTCTTC. Filled out from reference TRBV7-9 and TRBJ2-1, the complete variable domain reads DTGVSQNPRHKITKRGQNVTFRCDPISEHNRLYWYRQTLGQGPEFLTYFQNEAQLEKSRLLSDRFSAERPKGSFSTLEIQRTEQGDSAMYLCASSLMRGMNNEQFFGPGTRLTVL.

In DNA form, the CDR3 reads TGTGCCAGCAGCCCAGACGGCAGCGTAGAAAAACTGTTTTTT. Encoded protein: CASSPDGSVEKLFF. The chain joins TRBV7-9 to TRBJ1-4; D uncertain. The germline V and J ends were trimmed by 5 bases and 8 bases, with 15 bases remaining between them. The CDR3 totals 14 residues. Germline V gene lookup returns CDR1 SEHNR and CDR2 FQNEAQ (reference sequence).